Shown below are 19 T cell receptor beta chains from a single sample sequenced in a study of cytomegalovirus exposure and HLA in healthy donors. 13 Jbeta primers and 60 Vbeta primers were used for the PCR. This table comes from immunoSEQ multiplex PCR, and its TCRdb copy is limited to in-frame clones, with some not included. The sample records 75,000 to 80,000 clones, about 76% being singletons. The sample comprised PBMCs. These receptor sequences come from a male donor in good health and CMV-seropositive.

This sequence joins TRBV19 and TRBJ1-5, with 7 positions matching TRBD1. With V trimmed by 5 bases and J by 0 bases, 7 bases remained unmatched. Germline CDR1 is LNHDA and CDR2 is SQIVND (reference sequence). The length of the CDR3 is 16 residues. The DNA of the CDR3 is TGTGCCAGTAGTGTACAGGGGCCCGTTAGCAATCAGCCCCAGCATTTT. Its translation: CASSVQGPVSNQPQHF.

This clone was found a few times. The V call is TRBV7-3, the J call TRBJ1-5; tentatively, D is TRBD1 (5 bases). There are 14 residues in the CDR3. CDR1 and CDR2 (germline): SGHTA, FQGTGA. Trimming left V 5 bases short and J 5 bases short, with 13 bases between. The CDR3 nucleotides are TGTGCCAGCAGCCTGGTGGGGGGTGATCAGCCCCAGCATTTT. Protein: CASSLVGGDQPQHF.

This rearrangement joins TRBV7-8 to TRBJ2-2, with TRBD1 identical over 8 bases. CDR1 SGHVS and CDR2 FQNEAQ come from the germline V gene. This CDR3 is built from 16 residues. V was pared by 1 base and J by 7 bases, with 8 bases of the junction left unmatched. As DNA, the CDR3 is TGTGCCAGCAGCTTAGTTGTTTCAGGGGGCGGCGGGGAGCTGTTTTTT. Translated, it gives CASSLVVSGGGGELFF.

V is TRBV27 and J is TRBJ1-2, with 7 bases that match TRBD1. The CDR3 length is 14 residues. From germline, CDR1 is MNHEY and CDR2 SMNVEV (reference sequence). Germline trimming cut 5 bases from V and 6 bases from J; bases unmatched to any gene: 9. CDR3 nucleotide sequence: TGTGCCAGCAGTCCCAGGGACAGTCCGCATGGCTACACCTTC. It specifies CASSPRDSPHGYTF.

CDR3: CASSLGQGSQPQHF. CDR3 bases: TGCGCCAGCAGCTTGGGCCAGGGAAGCCAGCCCCAGCATTTT. The rearrangement uses TRBV5-1 and TRBJ1-5; tentative D call: TRBD1 (5 bases). V was clipped by 0 bases and J by 7 bases, with 11 bases between them. The CDR3 totals 14 residues. The germline CDR1 and CDR2 sequences are SGHRS and YFSETQ.

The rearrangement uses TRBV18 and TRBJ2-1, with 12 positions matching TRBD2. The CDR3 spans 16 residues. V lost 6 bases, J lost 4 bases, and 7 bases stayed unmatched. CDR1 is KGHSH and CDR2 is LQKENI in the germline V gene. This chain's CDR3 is CASSPGLAGPYNEQFF. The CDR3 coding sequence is TGTGCCAGCTCCCCGGGACTAGCGGGCCCATACAATGAGCAGTTCTTC. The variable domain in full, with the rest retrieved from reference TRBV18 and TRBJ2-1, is NAGVMQNPRHLVRRRGQEARLRCSPMKGHSHVYWYRQLPEEGLKFMVYLQKENIIDESGMPKERFSAEFPKEGPSILRIQQVVRGDSAAYFCASSPGLAGPYNEQFFGPGTRLTVL.

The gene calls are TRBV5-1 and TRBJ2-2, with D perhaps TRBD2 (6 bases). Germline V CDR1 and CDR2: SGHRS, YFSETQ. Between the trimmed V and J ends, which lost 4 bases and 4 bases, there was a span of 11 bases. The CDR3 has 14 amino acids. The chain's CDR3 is CASSPSGSTGELFF. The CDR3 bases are TGCGCCAGCAGCCCAAGCGGGTCCACCGGGGAGCTGTTTTTT.

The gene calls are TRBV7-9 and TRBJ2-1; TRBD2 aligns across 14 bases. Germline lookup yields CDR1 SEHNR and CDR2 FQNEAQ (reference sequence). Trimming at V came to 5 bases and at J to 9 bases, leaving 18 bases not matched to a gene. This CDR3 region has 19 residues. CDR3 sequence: CASSNTQIRTSGGYIEQFF. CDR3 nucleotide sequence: TGTGCCAGCAGCAACACCCAGATCAGGACTAGCGGGGGGTATATTGAGCAGTTCTTC.

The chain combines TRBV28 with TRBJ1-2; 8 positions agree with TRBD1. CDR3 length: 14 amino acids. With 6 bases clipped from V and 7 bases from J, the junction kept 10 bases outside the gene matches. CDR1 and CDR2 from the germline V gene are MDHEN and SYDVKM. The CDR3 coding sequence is TGTGCCAGCAGGACCGGGACAGGTATAATTGGCTACACCTTC. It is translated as CASRTGTGIIGYTF.

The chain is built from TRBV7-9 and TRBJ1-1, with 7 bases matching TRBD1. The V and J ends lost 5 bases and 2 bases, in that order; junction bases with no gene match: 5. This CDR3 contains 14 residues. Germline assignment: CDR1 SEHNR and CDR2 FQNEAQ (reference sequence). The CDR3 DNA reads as TGTGCCAGCAGCCCGGGACAGCTAAACACTGAAGCTTTCTTT. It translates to CASSPGQLNTEAFF. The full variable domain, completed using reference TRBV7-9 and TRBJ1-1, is DTGVSQNPRHKITKRGQNVTFRCDPISEHNRLYWYRQTLGQGPEFLTYFQNEAQLEKSRLLSDRFSAERPKGSFSTLEIQRTEQGDSAMYLCASSPGQLNTEAFFGQGTRLTVV.

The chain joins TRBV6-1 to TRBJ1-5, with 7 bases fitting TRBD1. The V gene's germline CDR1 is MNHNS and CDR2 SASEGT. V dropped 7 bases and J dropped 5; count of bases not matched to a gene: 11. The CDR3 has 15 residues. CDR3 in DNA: TGTGCCAGCATCCTAGGGGCAGGGGGACATCAGCCCCAGCATTTT. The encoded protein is CASILGAGGHQPQHF.

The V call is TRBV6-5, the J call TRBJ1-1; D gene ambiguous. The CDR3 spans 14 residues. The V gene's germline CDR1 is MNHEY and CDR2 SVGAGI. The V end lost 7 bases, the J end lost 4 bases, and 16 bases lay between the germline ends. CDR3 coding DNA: TGTGCCAGCACCCCACGCCGCTCCGGCACTGAAGCTTTCTTT. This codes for CASTPRRSGTEAFF.

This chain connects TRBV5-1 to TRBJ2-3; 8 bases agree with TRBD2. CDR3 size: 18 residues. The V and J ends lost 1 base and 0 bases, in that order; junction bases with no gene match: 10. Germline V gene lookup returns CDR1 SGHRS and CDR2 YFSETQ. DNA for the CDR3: TGCGCCAGCAGCTTGACTAGCGGAGCTTTATCTAGCACAGATACGCAGTATTTT. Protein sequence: CASSLTSGALSSTDTQYF.

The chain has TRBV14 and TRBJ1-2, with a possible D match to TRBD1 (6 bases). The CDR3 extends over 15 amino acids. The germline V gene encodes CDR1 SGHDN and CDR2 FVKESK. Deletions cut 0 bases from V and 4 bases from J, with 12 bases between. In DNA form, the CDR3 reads TGTGCCAGCAGCCAAGACACGACAGGAACCTATGGCTACACCTTC. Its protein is CASSQDTTGTYGYTF.

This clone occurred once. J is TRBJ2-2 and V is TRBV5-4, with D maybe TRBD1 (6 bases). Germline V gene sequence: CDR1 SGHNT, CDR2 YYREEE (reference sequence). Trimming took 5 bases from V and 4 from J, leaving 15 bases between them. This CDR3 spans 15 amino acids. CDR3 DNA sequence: TGTGCCAGCAGACCAGGACAGAAAAGCACCGGGGAGCTGTTTTTT. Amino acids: CASRPGQKSTGELFF.

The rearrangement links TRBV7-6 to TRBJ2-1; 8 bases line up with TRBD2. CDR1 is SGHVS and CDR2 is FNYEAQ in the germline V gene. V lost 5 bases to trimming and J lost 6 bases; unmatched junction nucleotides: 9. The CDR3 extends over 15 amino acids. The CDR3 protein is CASSLQELAANEQFF. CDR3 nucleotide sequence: TGTGCCAGCAGCCTCCAAGAACTAGCGGCCAATGAGCAGTTCTTC.

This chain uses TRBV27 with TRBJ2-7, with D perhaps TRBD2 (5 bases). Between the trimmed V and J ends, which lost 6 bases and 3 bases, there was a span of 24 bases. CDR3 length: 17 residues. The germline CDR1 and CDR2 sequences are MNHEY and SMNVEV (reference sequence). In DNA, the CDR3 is TGTGCCAGCAGCCCAACACCCCCCGGGGTATTTAACTACGAGCAGTACTTC. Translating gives CASSPTPPGVFNYEQYF.

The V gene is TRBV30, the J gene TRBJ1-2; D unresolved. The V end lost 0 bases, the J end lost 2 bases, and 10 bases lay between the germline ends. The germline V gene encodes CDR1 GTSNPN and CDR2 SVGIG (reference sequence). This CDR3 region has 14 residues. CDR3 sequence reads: CAWSVGGSNYGYTF. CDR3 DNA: TGTGCCTGGAGTGTAGGAGGTTCGAACTATGGCTACACCTTC.

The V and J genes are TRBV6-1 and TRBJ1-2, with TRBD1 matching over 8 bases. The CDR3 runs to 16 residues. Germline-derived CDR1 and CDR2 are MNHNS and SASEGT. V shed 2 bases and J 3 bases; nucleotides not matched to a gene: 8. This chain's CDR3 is CASSEFGQGKDYGYTF. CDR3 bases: TGTGCCAGCAGTGAATTCGGACAGGGCAAGGACTATGGCTACACCTTC.